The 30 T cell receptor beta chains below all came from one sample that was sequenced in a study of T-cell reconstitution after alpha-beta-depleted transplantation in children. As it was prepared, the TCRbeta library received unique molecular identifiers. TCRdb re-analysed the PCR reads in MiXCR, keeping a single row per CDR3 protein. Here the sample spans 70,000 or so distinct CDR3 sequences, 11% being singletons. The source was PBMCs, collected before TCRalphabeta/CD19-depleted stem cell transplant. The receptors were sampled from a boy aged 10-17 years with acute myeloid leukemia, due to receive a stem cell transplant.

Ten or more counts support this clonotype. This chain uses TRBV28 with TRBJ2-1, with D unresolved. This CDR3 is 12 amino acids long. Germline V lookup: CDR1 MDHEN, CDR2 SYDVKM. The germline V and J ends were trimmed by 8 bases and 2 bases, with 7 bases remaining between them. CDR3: CASQPTYNEQFF. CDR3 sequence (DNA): TGTGCCAGCCAACCCACCTACAATGAGCAGTTCTTC.

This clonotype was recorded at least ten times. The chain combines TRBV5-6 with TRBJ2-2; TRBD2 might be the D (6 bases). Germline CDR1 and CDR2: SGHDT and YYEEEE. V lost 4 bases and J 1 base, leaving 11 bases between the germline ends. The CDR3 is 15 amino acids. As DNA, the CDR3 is TGTGCCAGCAGCCTAGGGACTGTGAACACCGGGGAGCTGTTTTTT. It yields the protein CASSLGTVNTGELFF.

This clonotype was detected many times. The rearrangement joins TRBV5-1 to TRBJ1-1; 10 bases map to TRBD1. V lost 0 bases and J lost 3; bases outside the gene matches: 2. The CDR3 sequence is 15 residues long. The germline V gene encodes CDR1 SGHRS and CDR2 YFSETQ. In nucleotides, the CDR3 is TGCGCCAGCAGCTTGGGGGGACAGGGGCACACTGAAGCTTTCTTT. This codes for CASSLGGQGHTEAFF.

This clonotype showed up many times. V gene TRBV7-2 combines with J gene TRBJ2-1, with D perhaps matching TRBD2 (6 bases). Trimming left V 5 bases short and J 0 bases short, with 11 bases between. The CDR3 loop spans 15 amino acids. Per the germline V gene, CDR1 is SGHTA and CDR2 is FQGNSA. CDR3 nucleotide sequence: TGTGCCAGCAGCGGGGACTTTAACTCCTACAATGAGCAGTTCTTC. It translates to CASSGDFNSYNEQFF.

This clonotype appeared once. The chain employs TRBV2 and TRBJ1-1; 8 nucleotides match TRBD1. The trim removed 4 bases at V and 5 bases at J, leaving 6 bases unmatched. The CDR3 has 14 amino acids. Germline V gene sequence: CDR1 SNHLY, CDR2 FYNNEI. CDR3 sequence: CASSGTGTRTEAFF. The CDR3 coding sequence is TGTGCCAGCAGTGGGACAGGGACTCGTACTGAAGCTTTCTTT.

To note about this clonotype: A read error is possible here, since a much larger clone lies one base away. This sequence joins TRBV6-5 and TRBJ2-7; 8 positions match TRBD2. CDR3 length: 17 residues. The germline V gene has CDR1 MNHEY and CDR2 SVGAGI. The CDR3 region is CGSSYSFPSGRRNEQYF. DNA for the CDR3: TGTGGCAGCAGTTACTCGTTCCCGAGCGGGAGAAGGAACGAGCAGTACTTC.

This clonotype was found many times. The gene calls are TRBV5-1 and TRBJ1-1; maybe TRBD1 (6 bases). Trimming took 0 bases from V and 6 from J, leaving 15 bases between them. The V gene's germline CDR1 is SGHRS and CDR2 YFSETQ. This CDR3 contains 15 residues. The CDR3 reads CASSLGYREYPEAFF. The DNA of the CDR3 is TGCGCCAGCAGCTTGGGGTACAGGGAATACCCTGAAGCTTTCTTT.

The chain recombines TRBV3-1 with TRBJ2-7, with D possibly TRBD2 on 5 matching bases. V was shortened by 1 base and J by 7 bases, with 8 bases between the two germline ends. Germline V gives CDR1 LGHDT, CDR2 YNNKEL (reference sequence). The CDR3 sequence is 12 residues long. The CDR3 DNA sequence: TGTGCCAGCAGCCAAGCTAGAGGGGAGCAGTACTTC. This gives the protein CASSQARGEQYF.

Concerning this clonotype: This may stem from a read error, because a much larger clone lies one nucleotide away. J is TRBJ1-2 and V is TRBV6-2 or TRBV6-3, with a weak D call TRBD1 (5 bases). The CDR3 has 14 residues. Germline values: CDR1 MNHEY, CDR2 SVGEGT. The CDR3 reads CAGSYAGPSYGYTF. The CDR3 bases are TGTGCCGGCAGTTACGCGGGGCCTTCCTATGGCTACACCTTC.

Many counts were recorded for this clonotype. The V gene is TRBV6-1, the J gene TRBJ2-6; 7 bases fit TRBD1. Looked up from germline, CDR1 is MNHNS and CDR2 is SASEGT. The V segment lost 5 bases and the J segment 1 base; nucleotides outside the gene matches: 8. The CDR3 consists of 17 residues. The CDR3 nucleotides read TGTGCCAGCAGTCCCCGACAGGGAACTTCTGGGGCCAACGTCCTGACTTTC. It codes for CASSPRQGTSGANVLTF.

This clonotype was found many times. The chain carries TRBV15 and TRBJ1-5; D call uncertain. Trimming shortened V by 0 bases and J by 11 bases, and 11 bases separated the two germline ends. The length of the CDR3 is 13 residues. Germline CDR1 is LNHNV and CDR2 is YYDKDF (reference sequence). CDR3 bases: TGTGCCACCAGCAGAGATATGGCCGAGACCCAGCATTTT. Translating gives CATSRDMAETQHF.

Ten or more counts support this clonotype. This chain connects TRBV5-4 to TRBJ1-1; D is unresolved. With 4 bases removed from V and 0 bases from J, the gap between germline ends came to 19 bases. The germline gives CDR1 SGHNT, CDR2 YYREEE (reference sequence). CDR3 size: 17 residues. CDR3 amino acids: CASSRLPMGGLNTEAFF. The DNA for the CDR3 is TGTGCCAGCAGCCGACTCCCGATGGGTGGGCTGAACACTGAAGCTTTCTTT.

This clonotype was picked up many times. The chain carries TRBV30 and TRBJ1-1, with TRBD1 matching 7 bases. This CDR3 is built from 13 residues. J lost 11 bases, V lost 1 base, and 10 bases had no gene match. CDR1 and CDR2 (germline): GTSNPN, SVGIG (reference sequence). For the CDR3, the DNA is TGTGCCTGGAGTGCCTTAGACAGGGCCCAGGCTTTCTTT. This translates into CAWSALDRAQAFF.

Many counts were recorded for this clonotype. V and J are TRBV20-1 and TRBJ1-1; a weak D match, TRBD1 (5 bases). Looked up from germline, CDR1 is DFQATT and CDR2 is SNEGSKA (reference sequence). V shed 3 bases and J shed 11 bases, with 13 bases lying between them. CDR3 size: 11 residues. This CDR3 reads CSARTDLGAFF. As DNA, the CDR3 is TGCAGTGCTAGGACAGATCTCGGGGCTTTCTTT.

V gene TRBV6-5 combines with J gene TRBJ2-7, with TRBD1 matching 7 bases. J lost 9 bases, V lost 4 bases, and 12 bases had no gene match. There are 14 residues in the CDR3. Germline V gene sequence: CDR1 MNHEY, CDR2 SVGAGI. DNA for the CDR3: TGTGCCAGCAGTTCCGGGACAGAAAGGAGGCGGCAGTACTTC. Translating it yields CASSSGTERRRQYF.

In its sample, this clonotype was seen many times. Written as DNA, the CDR3 is TGTGCCAGCAGCTTGGGGTGGGCAGATACGCAGTATTTT. Encoded protein: CASSLGWADTQYF. The V and J genes are TRBV5-6 and TRBJ2-3, with D unclear. V was clipped by 0 bases and J by 4 bases, with 6 bases between them. Germline CDR1 is SGHDT and CDR2 is YYEEEE. The CDR3 runs to 13 residues. Variable domain in full (rest from reference TRBV5-6 and TRBJ2-3): DAGVTQSPTHLIKTRGQQVTLRCSPKSGHDTVSWYQQALGQGPQFIFQYYEEEERQRGNFPDRFSGHQFPNYSSELNVNALLLGDSALYLCASSLGWADTQYFGPGTRLTVL.

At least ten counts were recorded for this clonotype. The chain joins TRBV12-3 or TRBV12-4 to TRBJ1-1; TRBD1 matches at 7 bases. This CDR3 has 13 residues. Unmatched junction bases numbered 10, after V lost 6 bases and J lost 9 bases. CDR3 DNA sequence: TGTGCCAGCAGAGCCGGCGAGGGACAGAAAGCTTTCTTT. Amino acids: CASRAGEGQKAFF.

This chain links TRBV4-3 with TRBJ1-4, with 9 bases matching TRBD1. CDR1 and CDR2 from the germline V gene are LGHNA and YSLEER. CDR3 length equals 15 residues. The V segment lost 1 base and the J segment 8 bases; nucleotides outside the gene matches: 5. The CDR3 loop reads CASSQVTGGGEKLFF. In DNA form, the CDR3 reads TGCGCCAGCAGCCAAGTAACAGGGGGCGGGGAAAAACTGTTTTTT.

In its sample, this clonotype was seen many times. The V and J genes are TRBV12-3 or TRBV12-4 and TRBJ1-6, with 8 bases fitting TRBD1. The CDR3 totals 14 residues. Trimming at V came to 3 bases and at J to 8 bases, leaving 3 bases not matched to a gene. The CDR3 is CASSFMTGDSPLHF. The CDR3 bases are TGTGCCAGCAGTTTTATGACAGGGGATTCACCCCTCCACTTT.

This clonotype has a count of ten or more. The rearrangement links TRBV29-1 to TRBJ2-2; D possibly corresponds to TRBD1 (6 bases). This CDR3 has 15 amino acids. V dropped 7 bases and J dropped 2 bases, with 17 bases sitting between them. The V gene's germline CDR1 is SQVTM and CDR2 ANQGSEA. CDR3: CSAIPGHENTGELFF. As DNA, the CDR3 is TGCAGCGCTATACCGGGACACGAAAACACCGGGGAGCTGTTTTTT.

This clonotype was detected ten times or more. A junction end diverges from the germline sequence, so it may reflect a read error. The CDR3 coding sequence is TGTGCTAGCAGCCCGGGGAAAATTGGGGAGCTGTTTTTT. Translating it yields CASSPGKIGELFF. J is TRBJ2-2 and V is TRBV7-7; possible D gene TRBD2, 5 bases. Looked up from germline, CDR1 is SSHAT and CDR2 is FNYEAQ (reference sequence). The CDR3 is made up of 13 amino acids. The full variable domain, with the rest looked up from reference TRBV7-7 and TRBJ2-2, is GAGVSQSPRYKVTKRGQDVTLRCDPISSHATLYWYQQALGQGPEFLTYFNYEAQPDKSGLPSDRFSAERPEGSISTLTIQRTEQRDSAMYRCASSPGKIGELFFGEGSRLTVL.

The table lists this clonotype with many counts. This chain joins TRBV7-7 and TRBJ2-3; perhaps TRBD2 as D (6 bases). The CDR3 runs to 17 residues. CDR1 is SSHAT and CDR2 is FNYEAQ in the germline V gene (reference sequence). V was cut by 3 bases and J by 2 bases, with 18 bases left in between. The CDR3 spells CASSFGGRAVNTDTQYF. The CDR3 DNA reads TGTGCCAGCAGCTTCGGGGGTCGTGCAGTGAACACAGATACGCAGTATTTT.

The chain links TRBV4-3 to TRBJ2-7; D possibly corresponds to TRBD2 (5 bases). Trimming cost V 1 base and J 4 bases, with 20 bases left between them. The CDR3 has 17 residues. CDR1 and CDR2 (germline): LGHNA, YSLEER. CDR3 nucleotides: TGCGCCAGCAGCCAAGGTAAAGGAGGAGCGAATGTATACGAGCAGTACTTC. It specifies CASSQGKGGANVYEQYF.

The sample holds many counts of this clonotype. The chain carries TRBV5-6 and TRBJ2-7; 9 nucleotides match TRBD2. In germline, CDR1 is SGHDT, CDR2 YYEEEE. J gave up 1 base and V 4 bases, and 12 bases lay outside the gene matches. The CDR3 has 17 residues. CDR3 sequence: CASSLRNLAGPSYEQYV. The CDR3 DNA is TGTGCCAGCAGCCTCAGGAATCTAGCGGGGCCTTCCTACGAGCAGTACGTC.

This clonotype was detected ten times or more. The CDR3 DNA reads as TGTGCCAGCAGCCCCGGGCGGCTCAATCAGCCCCAGCATTTT. Translating gives CASSPGRLNQPQHF. The chain carries TRBV12-3 or TRBV12-4 and TRBJ1-5; no clear D gene. V was clipped by 6 bases and J by 3 bases, with 12 bases between them. The CDR3 is 14 residues long.

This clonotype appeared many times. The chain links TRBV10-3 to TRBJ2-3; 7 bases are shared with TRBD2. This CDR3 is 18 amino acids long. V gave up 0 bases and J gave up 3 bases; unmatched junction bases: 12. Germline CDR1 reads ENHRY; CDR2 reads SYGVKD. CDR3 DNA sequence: TGTGCCATCAGTGAGTCTTCAGGCGGGAGAGGTGGAACAGATACGCAGTATTTT. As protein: CAISESSGGRGGTDTQYF.

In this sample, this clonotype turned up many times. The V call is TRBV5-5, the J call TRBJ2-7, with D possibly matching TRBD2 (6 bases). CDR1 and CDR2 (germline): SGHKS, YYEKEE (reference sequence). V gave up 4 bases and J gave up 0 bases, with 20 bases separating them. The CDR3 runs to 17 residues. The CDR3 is CASSATSEEAGSYEQYF. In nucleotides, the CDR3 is TGTGCCAGCAGCGCCACTTCGGAGGAAGCGGGCTCCTACGAGCAGTACTTC.

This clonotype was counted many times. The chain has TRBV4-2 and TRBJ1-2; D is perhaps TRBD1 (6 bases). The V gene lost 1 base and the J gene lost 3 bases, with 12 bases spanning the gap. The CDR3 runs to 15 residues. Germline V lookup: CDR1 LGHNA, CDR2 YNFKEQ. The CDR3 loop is CASSQGQEEYYGYTF. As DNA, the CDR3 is TGTGCCAGCAGCCAAGGACAGGAGGAATACTATGGCTACACCTTC.

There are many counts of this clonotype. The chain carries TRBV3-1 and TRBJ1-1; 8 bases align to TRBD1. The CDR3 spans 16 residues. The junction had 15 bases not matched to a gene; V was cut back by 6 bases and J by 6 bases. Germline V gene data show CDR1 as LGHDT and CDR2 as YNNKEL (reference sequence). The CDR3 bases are TGTGCCAGCAGTGGGTGGACAGGGACGCGGTACTCTGAAGCTTTCTTT. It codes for CASSGWTGTRYSEAFF.

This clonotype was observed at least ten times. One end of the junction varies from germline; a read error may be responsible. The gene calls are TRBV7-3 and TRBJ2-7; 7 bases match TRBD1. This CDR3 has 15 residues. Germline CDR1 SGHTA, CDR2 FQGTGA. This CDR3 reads CASSLTGTARGEEYF. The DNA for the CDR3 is TGTGCCAGCAGCTTAACAGGGACAGCGAGAGGCGAGGAGTACTTC. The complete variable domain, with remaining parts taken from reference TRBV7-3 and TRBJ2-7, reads GAGVSQTPSNKVTEKGKYVELRCDPISGHTALYWYRQSLGQGPEFLIYFQGTGAADDSGLPNDRFFAVRPEGSVSTLKIQRTERGDSAVYLCASSLTGTARGEEYFGPGTRLTVT.